This T cell receptor (beta chain) emerged from a study of CD8 T cells in ankylosing spondylitis. Study-wide results and caveats: A TCR beta motif made of several highly homologous variants seemed typical of ankylosing spondylitis blood.

TCRdb redid the calling of the 5' RACE reads with MiXCR, one entry per CDR3 protein. The sample has some 240,000 distinct CDR3 sequences; 20% to 30% are singletons. This clonotype came up a few times. No antigen is known for it. The CDR3 has 14 residues. V shed 6 bases and J 8 bases; nucleotides not matched to a gene: 12. The source is a male donor with ankylosing spondylitis or in good health (not recorded which). The rearrangement uses TRBV12-3 or TRBV12-4 and TRBJ1-1, with TRBD1 identical over 7 bases. The sample comprised blood, either unsorted or a sorted T cell fraction (not recorded which). The DNA of the CDR3 is TGTGCCAGCAGCCGAGGACAGGCCTGGGAGGAAGCTTTCTTT. Amino acids: CASSRGQAWEEAFF.